Listed below are T cell receptor beta chains from one sample, sequenced in a study of blood T cell repertoires in COVID-19. TCRdb's table, derived via immunoSEQ multiplex PCR, lists solely in-frame clones and lacks some. The sample includes 170,000 or so clones, around 90% of them seen just once. What was sequenced was peripheral blood. The source is a man aged 40-55 years with active or convalescent COVID-19. CDR3s include the opening cysteine and the closing phenylalanine or tryptophan. A D gene is named only where the DNA matches it firmly. For some rows the clone size is stated as once, few or many, or as a class when expanded; others skip it.

J gene: TRBJ2-3
D gene: NA
V gene: TRBV28
clone size: NA
CDR3 protein: CASTEAGSTDTQYF
CDR3 DNA: TGTGCCAGCACGGAAGCAGGGAGCACAGATACGCAGTATTTT

J gene: TRBJ2-5
D gene: TRBD2
V gene: TRBV7-9
clone size: NA
CDR3 protein: CASSLEGLAGETQYF
CDR3 DNA: TGTGCCAGCAGCTTGGAGGGACTAGCGGGAGAGACCCAGTACTTC

J gene: TRBJ1-2
D gene: TRBD1
V gene: TRBV4-3
clone size: few
CDR3 protein: CASSQDTPGQINYGYTF
CDR3 DNA: TGCGCCAGCAGCCAAGATACCCCGGGACAGATTAACTATGGCTACACCTTC

J gene: TRBJ2-5
D gene: NA
V gene: TRBV29-1
clone size: NA
CDR3 protein: CSVRNQGGETQYF
CDR3 DNA: TGCAGCGTCCGAAACCAGGGTGGAGAGACCCAGTACTTC

J gene: TRBJ1-2
D gene: NA
V gene: TRBV5-1
clone size: NA
CDR3 protein: CASSLASGIRDNYGYTF
CDR3 DNA: TGCGCCAGCAGCTTGGCGTCAGGTATACGGGATAACTATGGCTACACCTTC

J gene: TRBJ1-5
D gene: NA
V gene: TRBV27
clone size: NA
CDR3 protein: CATMISGSYSNQPQHF
CDR3 DNA: TGTGCCACCATGATTTCAGGGTCATATAGCAATCAGCCCCAGCATTTT

J gene: TRBJ1-2
D gene: NA
V gene: TRBV10-3
clone size: NA
CDR3 protein: CAISESSRSYGYTF
CDR3 DNA: TGTGCCATCAGTGAGTCGAGCAGGTCGTATGGCTACACCTTC

J gene: TRBJ2-2
D gene: NA
V gene: TRBV27
clone size: NA
CDR3 protein: CASSSFRDWVTGELFF
CDR3 DNA: TGTGCCAGCAGTTCCTTTCGGGACTGGGTCACCGGGGAGCTGTTTTTT

J gene: TRBJ2-4
D gene: NA
V gene: TRBV4-3
clone size: NA
CDR3 protein: CASSQVTGGGDIQYF
CDR3 DNA: TGCGCCAGCAGCCAAGTTACGGGGGGCGGGGACATTCAGTACTTC

J gene: TRBJ2-1
D gene: TRBD2
V gene: TRBV5-6
clone size: NA
CDR3 protein: CASSLPAGALEQFF
CDR3 DNA: TGTGCCAGCAGCTTGCCAGCGGGAGCACTTGAGCAGTTCTTC

J gene: TRBJ2-7
D gene: NA
V gene: TRBV28
clone size: NA
CDR3 protein: CASSPARSSYEQYF
CDR3 DNA: TGTGCCAGCAGTCCTGCCCGGAGCTCCTACGAGCAGTACTTC

J gene: TRBJ2-7
D gene: NA
V gene: TRBV2
clone size: few
CDR3 protein: CASSKDGLYEQYF
CDR3 DNA: TGTGCCAGCTCTAAGGACGGACTCTACGAGCAGTACTTC

J gene: TRBJ1-2
D gene: NA
V gene: TRBV12-5
clone size: NA
CDR3 protein: CASGRPGAGYGYTF
CDR3 DNA: TGTGCTAGTGGCCGACCTGGGGCAGGGTATGGCTACACCTTC

J gene: TRBJ2-7
D gene: TRBD1
V gene: TRBV10-3
clone size: NA
CDR3 protein: CAIWGQGSYEQYF
CDR3 DNA: TGTGCCATCTGGGGACAGGGTTCGTACGAGCAGTACTTC

J gene: TRBJ2-3
D gene: NA
V gene: TRBV12-3/TRBV12-4
clone size: once
CDR3 protein: CASSAVDTQYF
CDR3 DNA: TGTGCCAGCAGCGCAGTGGATACGCAGTATTTT

J gene: TRBJ2-1
D gene: TRBD2
V gene: TRBV6-1
clone size: NA
CDR3 protein: CASSEVGLSYNEQFF
CDR3 DNA: TGTGCCAGCAGTGAAGTGGGACTATCCTACAATGAGCAGTTCTTC

J gene: TRBJ2-1
D gene: TRBD2
V gene: TRBV5-4
clone size: NA
CDR3 protein: CASSVLAGGPYNEQFF
CDR3 DNA: TGTGCCAGCAGCGTCTTAGCGGGGGGACCCTACAATGAGCAGTTCTTC

J gene: TRBJ1-5
D gene: NA
V gene: TRBV28
clone size: NA
CDR3 protein: CASSLTVLHNQPQHF
CDR3 DNA: TGTGCCAGCAGTTTAACGGTCCTTCACAATCAGCCCCAGCATTTT

J gene: TRBJ1-1
D gene: TRBD1
V gene: TRBV7-8
clone size: NA
CDR3 protein: CASSPDRVASEAFF
CDR3 DNA: TGTGCCAGCAGCCCTGACAGGGTGGCTTCTGAAGCTTTCTTT

J gene: TRBJ1-2
D gene: TRBD1
V gene: TRBV3-1/TRBV3-2
clone size: NA
CDR3 protein: CASSQEPNRGLAYGYTF
CDR3 DNA: TGTGCCAGCAGCCAAGAGCCCAACAGGGGGTTAGCCTATGGCTACACCTTC

J gene: TRBJ2-2
D gene: TRBD1
V gene: TRBV4-3
clone size: NA
CDR3 protein: CASSQWDRGDRVELFF
CDR3 DNA: TGCGCCAGCAGCCAATGGGACAGGGGTGATCGTGTGGAGCTGTTTTTT

J gene: TRBJ1-1
D gene: NA
V gene: TRBV21-1
clone size: NA
CDR3 protein: CASGRDRETEAFF
CDR3 DNA: TGTGCCAGCGGACGGGACAGGGAGACTGAAGCTTTCTTT

J gene: TRBJ1-1
D gene: TRBD1
V gene: TRBV27
clone size: NA
CDR3 protein: CASNRQGPNTEAFF
CDR3 DNA: TGTGCCAGCAACCGACAGGGCCCGAACACTGAAGCTTTCTTT

J gene: TRBJ1-3
D gene: NA
V gene: TRBV6-1
clone size: NA
CDR3 protein: CASSEARNTIYF
CDR3 DNA: TGTGCCAGCAGTGAAGCCAGAAACACCATATATTTT

J gene: TRBJ1-5
D gene: TRBD1
V gene: TRBV6-5
clone size: NA
CDR3 protein: CASGGTGFNQPQHF
CDR3 DNA: TGTGCCAGCGGCGGGACAGGGTTTAATCAGCCCCAGCATTTT

J gene: TRBJ2-1
D gene: TRBD2
V gene: TRBV11-2
clone size: once
CDR3 protein: CASSFERGGHNEQFF
CDR3 DNA: TGTGCCAGCAGCTTCGAGCGGGGGGGCCACAATGAGCAGTTCTTC

J gene: TRBJ2-7
D gene: TRBD2
V gene: TRBV6-1
clone size: NA
CDR3 protein: CASSEDPGRGYEQYF
CDR3 DNA: TGTGCCAGCAGTGAGGACCCTGGGAGGGGCTACGAGCAGTACTTC

J gene: TRBJ2-2
D gene: TRBD2
V gene: TRBV19
clone size: NA
CDR3 protein: CASLETSGNTGELFF
CDR3 DNA: TGTGCCAGTCTTGAGACTAGCGGAAACACCGGGGAGCTGTTTTTT

J gene: TRBJ1-5
D gene: NA
V gene: TRBV5-1
clone size: NA
CDR3 protein: CASRRGTQSLNQPQHF
CDR3 DNA: TGCGCCAGCCGGCGGGGGACACAGAGCCTCAATCAGCCCCAGCATTTT

J gene: TRBJ2-1
D gene: NA
V gene: TRBV13
clone size: few
CDR3 protein: CASSSWGQENNEQFF
CDR3 DNA: TGTGCCAGCAGCTCATGGGGGCAGGAGAACAATGAGCAGTTCTTC

J gene: TRBJ1-2
D gene: NA
V gene: TRBV12-3/TRBV12-4
clone size: NA
CDR3 protein: CASSGGANYGYTF
CDR3 DNA: TGTGCCAGCAGTGGGGGGGCTAACTATGGCTACACCTTC

J gene: TRBJ1-1
D gene: TRBD1
V gene: TRBV20-1
clone size: NA
CDR3 protein: CSADRVVAFF
CDR3 DNA: TGCAGTGCTGACAGGGTAGTAGCTTTCTTT

J gene: TRBJ2-3
D gene: TRBD2
V gene: TRBV5-1
clone size: NA
CDR3 protein: CASRAGDTDTQYF
CDR3 DNA: TGCGCCAGCAGGGCGGGAGACACAGATACGCAGTATTTT

J gene: TRBJ1-1
D gene: TRBD1
V gene: TRBV7-2
clone size: NA
CDR3 protein: CASSSTGTTEAFF
CDR3 DNA: TGTGCCAGCAGCTCGACAGGGACCACTGAAGCTTTCTTT

J gene: TRBJ1-5
D gene: NA
V gene: TRBV2
clone size: few
CDR3 protein: CASSERRGQQPQHF
CDR3 DNA: TGTGCCAGCAGTGAAAGGAGGGGTCAGCAGCCCCAGCATTTT

J gene: TRBJ2-7
D gene: TRBD1
V gene: TRBV10-3
clone size: NA
CDR3 protein: CAISGTQGDYEQYF
CDR3 DNA: TGTGCCATCAGTGGGACCCAGGGGGACTACGAGCAGTACTTC

J gene: TRBJ1-5
D gene: NA
V gene: TRBV21-1
clone size: NA
CDR3 protein: CASSDRELSNQPQHF
CDR3 DNA: TGTGCCAGCAGCGACCGGGAGCTTAGCAATCAGCCCCAGCATTTT

J gene: TRBJ1-5
D gene: NA
V gene: TRBV4-3
clone size: NA
CDR3 protein: CASSQEAQGNQPQHF
CDR3 DNA: TGCGCCAGCAGCCAAGAGGCCCAGGGGAATCAGCCCCAGCATTTT

J gene: TRBJ2-7
D gene: TRBD1
V gene: TRBV28
clone size: NA
CDR3 protein: CASWSGTGVYEQYF
CDR3 DNA: TGTGCCAGCTGGTCCGGGACAGGGGTTTACGAGCAGTACTTC

J gene: TRBJ2-7
D gene: NA
V gene: TRBV27
clone size: NA
CDR3 protein: CASSLLGGEGYYEQYF
CDR3 DNA: TGTGCCAGCAGTTTGTTGGGGGGTGAGGGCTACTACGAGCAGTACTTC

J gene: TRBJ2-3
D gene: TRBD1
V gene: TRBV13
clone size: NA
CDR3 protein: CASRPLGQGGTDTQYF
CDR3 DNA: TGTGCCAGCAGACCCCTAGGACAGGGAGGCACAGATACGCAGTATTTT

J gene: TRBJ1-1
D gene: NA
V gene: TRBV3-1/TRBV3-2
clone size: NA
CDR3 protein: CASSQDSLGSTEAFF
CDR3 DNA: TGTGCCAGCAGCCAAGATAGCCTGGGGAGCACTGAAGCTTTCTTT